The 5 T cell receptor beta chains below were found in one sample sequenced in a study of T cells in localized non-small cell lung cancer. Here immunoSEQ multiplex PCR was the method, and the copy in TCRdb shows in-frame clones only, minus some. The repertoire holds fewer than 3,500 clones, with around 20% as singletons. The sequencing here drew on lung tumor tissue, taken before any cancer treatment. Every receptor here comes from a man aged 35 to 69 with stage I lung adenocarcinoma.

V usage is TRBV28 and J usage is TRBJ2-7; D not certain. This CDR3 has 12 residues. Germline V lookup: CDR1 MDHEN, CDR2 SYDVKM. The V gene lost 2 bases and the J gene lost 7 bases, with 9 bases spanning the gap. The CDR3 region is CASSLGNLEQYV. The DNA for the CDR3 is TGTGCCAGCAGTTTAGGGAATTTAGAGCAGTACGTC.

The chain has TRBV19 and TRBJ2-7; tentative D call: TRBD1 (6 bases). Germline V gene data show CDR1 as LNHDA and CDR2 as SQIVND (reference sequence). The CDR3 contains 15 residues. V shed 1 base and J shed 5 bases, with 15 bases lying between them. In nucleotides, the CDR3 is TGTGCCAGTAGTATAGGGTCAGGGGAAGTGGACGAGCAGTACTTC. Its translation is CASSIGSGEVDEQYF.

This clone occurred a few times. The CDR3 reads CASSLAGANNSPLHF. The CDR3 DNA reads TGTGCCAGCAGCTTGGCAGGGGCGAATAATTCACCCCTCCACTTT. The chain carries TRBV11-3 and TRBJ1-6, with D perhaps matching TRBD1 (6 bases). The germline gives CDR1 SGHNT, CDR2 YENEEA. This CDR3 spans 15 amino acids. The germline V and J ends were trimmed by 3 bases and 5 bases, with 11 bases remaining between them. The variable domain in full, with the rest retrieved from reference TRBV11-3 and TRBJ1-6, is EAGVVQSPRYKIIEKKQPVAFWCNPISGHNTLYWYLQNLGQGPELLIRYENEEAVDDSQLPKDRFSAERLKGVDSTLKIQPAELGDSAVYLCASSLAGANNSPLHFGNGTRLTVT.

The chain recombines TRBV13 with TRBJ2-2, with D perhaps TRBD1 (6 bases). This CDR3 spans 15 amino acids. Deletions cut 1 base from V and 5 bases from J, with 11 bases between. Germline V CDR1 and CDR2: PRHDT, FYEKMQ (reference sequence). The CDR3 spells CASSLAPQGTGELFF. For the CDR3, the DNA is TGTGCCAGCAGCTTAGCCCCACAGGGAACCGGGGAGCTGTTTTTT. Variable domain in full (rest from reference TRBV13 and TRBJ2-2): AAGVIQSPRHLIKEKRETATLKCYPIPRHDTVYWYQQGPGQDPQFLISFYEKMQSDKGSIPDRFSAQQFSDYHSELNMSSLELGDSALYFCASSLAPQGTGELFFGEGSRLTVL.

The genes are TRBV14 and TRBJ1-2; D unclear. CDR3 length: 18 amino acids. Germline V CDR1 and CDR2: SGHDN, FVKESK. V gave up 1 base and J gave up 3 bases, with 21 bases separating them. In nucleotides, the CDR3 is TGTGCCAGCAGCCAAGGAGGCCCCTTTATGGGCTCGGACTATGGCTACACCTTC. The encoded protein is CASSQGGPFMGSDYGYTF.